This record concerns one T cell receptor (beta chain) sequence. The target antigen is unknown. Data came from immunoSEQ multiplex PCR; TCRdb stores just in-frame clones and leaves some out. The repertoire has 40,000 to 45,000 clones, roughly 94% of them found once; the top ten carry roughly 2%. This specimen comes from a study of T cells in tuberculosis. Study in general: T cells were selected with CD1B tetramers loaded with glucose monomycolate. This South African cohort compared adolescents with or without latent tuberculosis against adults with active tuberculosis.

Study-level points and caveats: Shorter CDR3-alpha in active tuberculosis partly drove smaller distances.

The CDR3 totals 17 residues. The V gene end was trimmed by 3 bases and the J gene end by 4 bases; junction bases not matched to a gene: 9. Specimen: PBMCs. The chain has TRBV23-1 and TRBJ2-6; TRBD1 matches at 7 bases. TRBV23-1 is filed as an ORF, its function uncertain. This TCR was recovered from a donor aged 10 to 29 with latent tuberculosis or without tuberculosis infection. Some clones in this sample may be carry-over from other donors' samples. This chain's CDR3 is CASSQSGQPPGANVLTF. CDR3 in DNA: TGCGCCAGCAGTCAGTCGGGACAGCCCCCCGGGGCCAACGTCCTGACTTTC.